The sequence of this T cell receptor (beta chain) was determined in a study of vaccination and CD4 T cells after COVID-19. Findings and caveats of the study: Reactive clone data from convalescent patients indicated a median of approximately 90% appearing only post-vaccination.

Concerning this clonotype: Its matching antigen is unknown.

Sequencing of DNA taken from cultured CD4+ T cells relied on the Oncomine TCR Beta short-read assay. MiXCR, applied by TCRdb to the PCR reads, yields one record per CDR3 protein. The sample holds tens of thousands of distinct CDR3 sequences, 30% to 35% seen once. Germline CDR1 and CDR2: MNHNS and SASEGT. Trimming pared 8 bases from V and 12 bases from J, leaving 23 bases between. This CDR3 has 14 amino acids. Treatment reported: roughly 10-day PBMC culture with coronavirus spike peptide pools or control peptides (ViraFEST assay). This sequence originates from a human donor with COVID-19. The chain couples TRBV6-1 to TRBJ1-5, with D maybe TRBD1 (6 bases). Sample: cultured CD4+ T cells from blood. The CDR3 region has the DNA TGTGCCAGCGTCTCCAGGACAGCCCTCCTAATCCAGCATTTT. It translates to CASVSRTALLIQHF.